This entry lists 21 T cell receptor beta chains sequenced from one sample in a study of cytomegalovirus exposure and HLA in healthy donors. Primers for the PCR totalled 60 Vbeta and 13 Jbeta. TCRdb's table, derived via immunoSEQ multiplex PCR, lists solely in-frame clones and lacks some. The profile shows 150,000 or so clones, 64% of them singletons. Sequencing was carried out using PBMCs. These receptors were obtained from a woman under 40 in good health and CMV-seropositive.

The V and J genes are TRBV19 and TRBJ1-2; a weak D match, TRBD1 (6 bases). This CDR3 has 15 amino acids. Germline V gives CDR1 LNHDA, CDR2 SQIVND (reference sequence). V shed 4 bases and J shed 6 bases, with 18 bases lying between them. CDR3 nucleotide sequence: TGTGCCAGTAGTAATCAGGGGTTATTCAGGGATGGCTACACCTTC. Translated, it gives CASSNQGLFRDGYTF.

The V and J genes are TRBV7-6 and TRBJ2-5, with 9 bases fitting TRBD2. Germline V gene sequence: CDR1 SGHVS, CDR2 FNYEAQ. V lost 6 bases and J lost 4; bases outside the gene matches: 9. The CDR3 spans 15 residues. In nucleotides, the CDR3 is TGTGCCAGCAGTTTTCTTGGTAGCGGGGGAGAGACCCAGTACTTC. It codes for CASSFLGSGGETQYF. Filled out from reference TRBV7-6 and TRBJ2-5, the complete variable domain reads GAGVSQSPRYKVTKRGQDVALRCDPISGHVSLYWYRQALGQGPEFLTYFNYEAQQDKSGLPNDRFSAERPEGSISTLTIQRTEQRDSAMYRCASSFLGSGGETQYFGPGTRLLVL.

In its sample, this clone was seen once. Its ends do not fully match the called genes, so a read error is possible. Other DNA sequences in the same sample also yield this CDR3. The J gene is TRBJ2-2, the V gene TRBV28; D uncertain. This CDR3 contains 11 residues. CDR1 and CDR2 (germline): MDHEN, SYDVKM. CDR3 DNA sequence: TGTGCCAGTAGTTCGACCGGGGAGCTGTTTTTT. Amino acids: CASSSTGELFF.

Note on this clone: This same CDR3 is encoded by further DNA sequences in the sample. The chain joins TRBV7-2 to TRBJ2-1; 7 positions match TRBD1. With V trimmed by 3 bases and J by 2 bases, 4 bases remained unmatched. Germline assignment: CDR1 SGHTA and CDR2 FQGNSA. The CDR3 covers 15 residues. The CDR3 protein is CASSLMTGPYNEQFF. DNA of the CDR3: TGTGCCAGCAGCTTGATGACAGGGCCCTACAATGAGCAGTTCTTC. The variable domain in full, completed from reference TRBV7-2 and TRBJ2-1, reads GAGVSQSPSNKVTEKGKDVELRCDPISGHTALYWYRQSLGQGLEFLIYFQGNSAPDKSGLPSDRFSAERTGGSVSTLTIQRTQQEDSAVYLCASSLMTGPYNEQFFGPGTRLTVL.

CDR3 sequence: CAWSRGGTDTQYF. The CDR3 region has the DNA TGTGCCTGGAGTCGGGGAGGCACAGATACGCAGTATTTT. The V and J genes are TRBV30 and TRBJ2-3; a weak D match, TRBD2 (5 bases). The CDR3 covers 13 residues. The V end lost 2 bases, the J end lost 1 base, and 7 bases lay between the germline ends. In germline, CDR1 is GTSNPN, CDR2 SVGIG (reference sequence).

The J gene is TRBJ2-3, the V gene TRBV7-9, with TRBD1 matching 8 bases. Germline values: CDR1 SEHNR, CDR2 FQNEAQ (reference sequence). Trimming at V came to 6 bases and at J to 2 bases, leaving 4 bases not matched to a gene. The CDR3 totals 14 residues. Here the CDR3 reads CASSRQGITDTQYF. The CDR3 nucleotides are TGTGCCAGCAGTCGACAGGGGATCACAGATACGCAGTATTTT.

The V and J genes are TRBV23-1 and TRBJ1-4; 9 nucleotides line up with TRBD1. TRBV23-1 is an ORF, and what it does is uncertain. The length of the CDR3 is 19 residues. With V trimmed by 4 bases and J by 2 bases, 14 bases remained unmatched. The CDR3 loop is CASSPRQGVGVCTNEKLFF. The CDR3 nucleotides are TGCGCCAGCAGTCCGAGACAGGGGGTAGGGGTATGCACTAATGAAAAACTGTTTTTT.

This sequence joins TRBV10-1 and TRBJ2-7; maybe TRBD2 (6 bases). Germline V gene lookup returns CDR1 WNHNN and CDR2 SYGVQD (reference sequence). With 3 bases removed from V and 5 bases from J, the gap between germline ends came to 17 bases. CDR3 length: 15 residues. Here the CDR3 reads CASSEGVMEGHEQYF. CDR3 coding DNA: TGCGCCAGCAGTGAAGGGGTCATGGAGGGCCACGAGCAGTACTTC.

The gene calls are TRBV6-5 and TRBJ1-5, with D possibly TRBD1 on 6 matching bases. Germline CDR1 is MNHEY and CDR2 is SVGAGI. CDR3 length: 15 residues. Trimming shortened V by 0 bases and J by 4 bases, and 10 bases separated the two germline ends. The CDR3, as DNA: TGTGCCAGCAGTTACTCGGGACAACTAAATCAGCCCCAGCATTTT. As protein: CASSYSGQLNQPQHF.

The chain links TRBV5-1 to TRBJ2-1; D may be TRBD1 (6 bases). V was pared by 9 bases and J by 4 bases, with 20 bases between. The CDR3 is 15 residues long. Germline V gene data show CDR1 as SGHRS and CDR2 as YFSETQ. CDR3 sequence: CATRVDSTKYNEQFF. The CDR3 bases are TGCGCCACCCGAGTGGACAGTACCAAATACAATGAGCAGTTCTTC.

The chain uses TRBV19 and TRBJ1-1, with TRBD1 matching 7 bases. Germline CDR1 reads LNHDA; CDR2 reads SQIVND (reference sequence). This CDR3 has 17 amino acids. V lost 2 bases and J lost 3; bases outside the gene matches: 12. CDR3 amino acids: CASSIRDRAVRYTEAFF. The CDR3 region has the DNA TGTGCCAGTAGTATACGAGACAGGGCTGTGAGATACACTGAAGCTTTCTTT.

The CDR3 DNA sequence: TGTGCCGGACTAAGGGAATCCTACGAGCAGTACTTC. It translates to CAGLRESYEQYF. The chain is built from TRBV30 and TRBJ2-5, with TRBD2 as a possible D gene (6 bases). The closer fit of TRBJ2-7 to the DNA end suggests the J call may be wrong. The CDR3 is 12 amino acids. CDR1 is GTSNPN and CDR2 is SVGIG in the germline V gene (reference sequence).

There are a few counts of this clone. CDR3 nucleotides: TGTGCCAGCAGTGACAGGGCTGTGGACGAGCAGTACTTC. Its protein product is CASSDRAVDEQYF. The chain joins TRBV6-1 to TRBJ2-7; perhaps TRBD1 as D (5 bases). Germline V gene data show CDR1 as MNHNS and CDR2 as SASEGT. Deletions cut 3 bases from V and 5 bases from J, with 11 bases between. This CDR3 is 13 amino acids long.

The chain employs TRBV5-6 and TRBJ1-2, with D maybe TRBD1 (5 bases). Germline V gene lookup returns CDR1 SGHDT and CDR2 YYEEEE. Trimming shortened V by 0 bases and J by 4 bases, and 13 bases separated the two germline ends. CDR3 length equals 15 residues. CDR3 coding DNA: TGTGCCAGCAGCTTGGAGGCAGGGATAGTCTATGGCTACACCTTC. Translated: CASSLEAGIVYGYTF.

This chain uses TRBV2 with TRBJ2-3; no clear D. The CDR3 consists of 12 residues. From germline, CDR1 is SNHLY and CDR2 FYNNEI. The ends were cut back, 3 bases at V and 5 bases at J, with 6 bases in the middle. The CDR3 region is CASSETGDTQYF. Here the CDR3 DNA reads TGTGCCAGCAGTGAGACTGGAGATACGCAGTATTTT.

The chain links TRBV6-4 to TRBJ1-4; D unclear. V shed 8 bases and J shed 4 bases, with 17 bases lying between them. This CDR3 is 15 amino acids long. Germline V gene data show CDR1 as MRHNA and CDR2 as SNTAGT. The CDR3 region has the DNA TGTGCCAGCCCCCGCGTGCCAGAGGATAATGAAAAACTGTTTTTT. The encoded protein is CASPRVPEDNEKLFF.

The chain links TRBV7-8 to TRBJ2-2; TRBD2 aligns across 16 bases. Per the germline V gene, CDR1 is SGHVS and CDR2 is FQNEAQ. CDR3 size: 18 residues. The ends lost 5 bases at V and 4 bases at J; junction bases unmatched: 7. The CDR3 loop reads CASSPGLAGGLSTGELFF. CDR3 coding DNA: TGTGCCAGCAGCCCGGGACTAGCGGGGGGGCTGAGCACCGGGGAGCTGTTTTTT.

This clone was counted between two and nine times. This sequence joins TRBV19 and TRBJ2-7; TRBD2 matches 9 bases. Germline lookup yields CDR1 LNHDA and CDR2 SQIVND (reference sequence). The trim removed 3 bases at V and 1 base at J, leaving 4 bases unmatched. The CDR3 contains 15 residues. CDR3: CASSIQLAGSYEQYF. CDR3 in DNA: TGTGCCAGTAGTATTCAGCTAGCGGGGTCCTACGAGCAGTACTTC. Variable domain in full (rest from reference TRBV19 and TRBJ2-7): DGGITQSPKYLFRKEGQNVTLSCEQNLNHDAMYWYRQDPGQGLRLIYYSQIVNDFQKGDIAEGYSVSREKKESFPLTVTSAQKNPTAFYLCASSIQLAGSYEQYFGPGTRLTVT.

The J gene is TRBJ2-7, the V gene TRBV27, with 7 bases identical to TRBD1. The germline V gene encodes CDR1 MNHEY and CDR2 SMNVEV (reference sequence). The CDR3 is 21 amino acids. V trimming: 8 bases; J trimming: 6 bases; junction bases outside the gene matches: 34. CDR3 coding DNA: TGTGCCAGCTCCTCCCTTTACCTTAAGTCCCGGGACAGAGAGAAACTACGCGAGCAGTACTTC. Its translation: CASSSLYLKSRDREKLREQYF.

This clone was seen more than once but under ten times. CDR3 protein: CASSHLLRDSYNEQFF. CDR3 nucleotide sequence: TGTGCCAGCAGCCATTTATTGCGGGATTCCTACAATGAGCAGTTCTTC. The chain combines TRBV14 with TRBJ2-1, with D possibly matching TRBD2 (6 bases). The germline gives CDR1 SGHDN, CDR2 FVKESK. V gave up 3 bases and J gave up 1 base, with 13 bases separating them. The CDR3 totals 16 residues. Filled out from reference TRBV14 and TRBJ2-1, the complete variable domain reads EAGVTQFPSHSVIEKGQTVTLRCDPISGHDNLYWYRRVMGKEIKFLLHFVKESKQDESGMPNNRFLAERTGGTYSTLKVQPAELEDSGVYFCASSHLLRDSYNEQFFGPGTRLTVL.

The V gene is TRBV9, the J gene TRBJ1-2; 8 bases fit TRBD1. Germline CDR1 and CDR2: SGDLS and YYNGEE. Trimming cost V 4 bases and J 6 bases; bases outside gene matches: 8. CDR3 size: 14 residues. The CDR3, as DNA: TGTGCCAGCAGCTTTACGACAGGGGTGAATGGCTACACCTTC. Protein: CASSFTTGVNGYTF.